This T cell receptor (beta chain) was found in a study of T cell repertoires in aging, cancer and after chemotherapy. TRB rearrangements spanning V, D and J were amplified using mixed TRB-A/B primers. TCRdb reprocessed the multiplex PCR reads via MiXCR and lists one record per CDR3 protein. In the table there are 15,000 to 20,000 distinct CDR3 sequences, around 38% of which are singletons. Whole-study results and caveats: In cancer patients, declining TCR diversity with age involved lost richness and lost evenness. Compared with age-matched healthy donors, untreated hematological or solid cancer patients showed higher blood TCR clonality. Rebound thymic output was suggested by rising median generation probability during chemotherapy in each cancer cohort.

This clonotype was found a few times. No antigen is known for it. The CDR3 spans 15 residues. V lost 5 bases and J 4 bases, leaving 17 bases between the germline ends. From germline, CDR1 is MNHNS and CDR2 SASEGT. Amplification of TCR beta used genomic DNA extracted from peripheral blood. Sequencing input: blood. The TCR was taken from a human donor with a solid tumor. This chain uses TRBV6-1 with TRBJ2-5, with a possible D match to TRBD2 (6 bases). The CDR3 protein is CASSYPGGDGETQYF. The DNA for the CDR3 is TGTGCCAGCAGTTATCCCGGGGGAGACGGAGAGACCCAGTACTTC.